This TCR beta chain was sequenced for a study of control samples from healthy donors and cancer patients. V lost 2 bases and J 13 bases, leaving 20 bases between the germline ends. Germline CDR1 MDHEN, CDR2 SYDVKM. CDR3 length: 14 amino acids. Assay: immunoSEQ multiplex PCR; the TCRdb copy retains only in-frame clones and omits some. The table records 50,000 to 70,000 clones, approximately 88% of them present only once. The source is a man aged 50 to 59 in good health. The chain uses TRBV28 and TRBJ1-2, with D uncertain. The specimen was blood. The CDR3 region has the DNA TGTGCCAGCAGTTTAAGCCAGACTATTGTCCAAGGCACCTTC. Amino acid sequence: CASSLSQTIVQGTF.